This entry lists 24 T cell receptor beta chains sequenced from one sample in a study of vaccination and CD4 T cells after COVID-19 (dated 2022 in TCRdb). The antigens for these receptors are not known. This specimen's treatment or condition label, interpreted: roughly 11-day PBMC culture with coronavirus spike peptide pools or control peptides (ViraFEST assay). Receptor libraries were prepared by PCR. The listed sequencing device is Illumina iSeq 100. TCR sequencing of DNA from cultured CD4+ T cells used the Oncomine TCR Beta short-read assay at the Johns Hopkins FTIC core. TCRdb reprocessed the public reads (quality trimming at Q25 with fastp, clone calling with MiXCR) and kept in-frame beta chains. A single entry per CDR3 protein holds the most common genes and DNA from its merged rows. The sample has about 24,000 distinct CDR3 sequences on record, less than 65% of them singletons. About 14% of the sample lies in the top ten.

The source was CD4+ T cells from blood, cultured in vitro, collected after SARS-CoV-2 vaccination. Every receptor here comes from a human donor who received a COVID-19 vaccine.

This clonotype appeared a few times. This rearrangement joins TRBV6-1 to TRBJ1-5; weak D call: TRBD1 (5 bases). V was clipped by 0 bases and J by 5 bases, with 11 bases between them. The CDR3 runs 15 residues. The germline V gene encodes CDR1 MNHNS and CDR2 SASEGT. In nucleotides, the CDR3 is TGTGCCAGCAGTGAAGCGGGGGGGGTAGATCAGCCCCAGCATTTT. This codes for CASSEAGGVDQPQHF.

The chain employs TRBV10-3 and TRBJ1-2; D possibly corresponds to TRBD1 (6 bases). V dropped 4 bases and J dropped 4 bases, with 25 bases sitting between them. This CDR3 contains 18 residues. The germline V gene has CDR1 ENHRY and CDR2 SYGVKD. In nucleotides, the CDR3 is TGTGCCATCAGTGCGGGGGTTTTGGGGGCCGAGAGTCGCTATGGCTACACCTTC. Translating gives CAISAGVLGAESRYGYTF.

The V call is TRBV20-1, the J call TRBJ2-1; 8 bases agree with TRBD2. V trimming: 5 bases; J trimming: 6 bases; junction bases outside the gene matches: 12. This CDR3 region has 15 residues. The germline CDR1 and CDR2 sequences are DFQATT and SNEGSKA (reference sequence). CDR3 coding DNA: TGCAGTGCTCCTCGGACTAGCTCAAAGTCCAATGAGCAGTTCTTC. Its protein product is CSAPRTSSKSNEQFF.

V and J are TRBV29-1 and TRBJ2-3; TRBD1 aligns across 10 bases. The V segment lost 1 base and the J segment 3 bases; nucleotides outside the gene matches: 7. Per germline, CDR1 SQVTM and CDR2 ANQGSEA. CDR3 size: 16 residues. The CDR3 bases are TGCAGCGTTGAAGGGACAGGGGGTGTCTTTACAGATACGCAGTATTTT. Amino acids: CSVEGTGGVFTDTQYF.

The count of this clonotype is one. The chain uses TRBV30 and TRBJ2-3, with D possibly TRBD2 on 6 matching bases. The CDR3 has 15 residues. Trimming pared 6 bases from V and 0 bases from J, leaving 16 bases between. The germline gives CDR1 GTSNPN, CDR2 SVGIG (reference sequence). CDR3 loop: CACFRRDLSTDTQYF. DNA of the CDR3: TGTGCCTGCTTCCGCCGGGACTTAAGCACAGATACGCAGTATTTT. Combining the CDR3 with reference TRBV30 and TRBJ2-3 gives the whole variable domain SQTIHQWPATLVQPVGSPLSLECTVEGTSNPNLYWYRQAAGRGLQLLFYSVGIGQISSEVPQNLSASRPQDRQFILSSKKLLLSDSGFYLCACFRRDLSTDTQYFGPGTRLTVL.

The sample holds one count of this clonotype. The chain joins TRBV11-3 to TRBJ2-5; 8 positions agree with TRBD2. The V segment lost 7 bases and the J segment 5 bases; nucleotides outside the gene matches: 9. Looked up from germline, CDR1 is SGHNT and CDR2 is YENEEA. The CDR3 is 14 amino acids. As DNA, the CDR3 is TGTGCCAGCACCCAACCGGGACTAGAGGAGACCCAGTACTTC. As protein: CASTQPGLEETQYF.

The chain links TRBV6-1 to TRBJ1-3; D is unresolved. The CDR3 runs to 12 residues. V lost 2 bases to trimming and J lost 3 bases, with 2 bases between them. The germline gives CDR1 MNHNS, CDR2 SASEGT. This CDR3 reads CASSEFGNTIYF. The CDR3 DNA is TGTGCCAGCAGTGAATTTGGAAACACCATATATTTT.

The chain uses TRBV6-1 and TRBJ1-1, with 10 bases aligning to TRBD1. J was trimmed by 5 bases and V by 7 bases; bases with no gene match: 4. Germline V gene sequence: CDR1 MNHNS, CDR2 SASEGT. The CDR3 sequence is 13 residues long. The CDR3 sequence is CASTDRGMTEAFF. CDR3 coding DNA: TGTGCCAGCACGGACAGGGGGATGACTGAAGCTTTCTTT.

The rearrangement uses TRBV24-1 and TRBJ2-7, with 9 positions matching TRBD1. The CDR3 loop spans 15 amino acids. CDR1 and CDR2 from the germline V gene are KGHDR and SFDVKD. Losses at the gene ends were 4 bases for V and 3 bases for J; bases not matched to a gene: 6. DNA of the CDR3: TGTGCCACCAGTGACCACACGACAGGGGGCTACGAGCAGTACTTC. It specifies CATSDHTTGGYEQYF.

This clonotype came up a few times. The chain employs TRBV24-1 and TRBJ1-2, with 7 bases identical to TRBD1. Germline V gene sequence: CDR1 KGHDR, CDR2 SFDVKD. V lost 3 bases and J lost 4; bases outside the gene matches: 7. The CDR3 has 15 residues. DNA for the CDR3: TGTGCCACCAGTGATAAATCCCGGGACAGCTATGGCTACACCTTC. This encodes CATSDKSRDSYGYTF.

The rearrangement joins TRBV5-1 to TRBJ2-3; 8 bases line up with TRBD1. Germline V gives CDR1 SGHRS, CDR2 YFSETQ. The V and J ends lost 4 bases and 1 base, in that order; junction bases with no gene match: 5. The CDR3 covers 15 residues. CDR3 coding DNA: TGCGCCAGCAGCCCTACGACAGGGGGCACAGATACGCAGTATTTT. Translation: CASSPTTGGTDTQYF.

In its sample, this clonotype was seen once. The rearrangement links TRBV12-3 or TRBV12-4 to TRBJ2-5; TRBD2 matches 13 bases. Losses at the gene ends were 5 bases for V and 7 bases for J; bases not matched to a gene: 10. The CDR3 loop spans 16 amino acids. The chain's CDR3 is CASSPRLAGGSGTQYF. The CDR3 DNA is TGTGCCAGCAGTCCGAGACTAGCGGGGGGTTCAGGGACCCAGTACTTC.

In its sample, this clonotype was seen once. The J gene is TRBJ1-1, the V gene TRBV12-3 or TRBV12-4; D gene uncertain. V lost 2 bases, J lost 10 bases, and 11 bases lay in between. The CDR3 sequence is 12 residues long. The CDR3 DNA sequence: TGTGCCAGCAGTTTATCAGTTTCGGGAGCTTTCTTT. It translates to CASSLSVSGAFF.

Only one count was recorded for this clonotype. J is TRBJ1-1 and V is TRBV2; TRBD1 matches 8 bases. Trimming took 6 bases from V and 1 from J; bases not matched to a gene: 4. CDR1 is SNHLY, CDR2 FYNNEI, per germline. The CDR3 sequence is 14 residues long. CDR3 region: CASRTGTGNTEAFF. CDR3 in DNA: TGTGCCAGCAGGACCGGGACAGGGAACACTGAAGCTTTCTTT.

The rearrangement uses TRBV29-1 and TRBJ1-2; D may be TRBD1 (6 bases). V was cut by 6 bases and J by 4 bases, with 21 bases left in between. The CDR3 covers 15 residues. The germline V gene has CDR1 SQVTM and CDR2 ANQGSEA. CDR3 sequence (DNA): TGCAGCGTCGCCCGCGAGGTTGGGGGGCCCTATGGCTACACCTTC. Its protein is CSVAREVGGPYGYTF. Using reference TRBV29-1 and TRBJ1-2 for the parts outside the CDR3, the full variable domain is SAVISQKPSRDICQRGTSLTIQCQVDSQVTMMFWYRQQPGQSLTLIATANQGSEATYESGFVIDKFPISRPNLTFSTLTVSNMSPEDSSIYLCSVAREVGGPYGYTFGSGTRLTVV.

The chain joins TRBV15 to TRBJ2-3; unclear D gene. The ends were cut back, 2 bases at V and 2 bases at J, with 5 bases in the middle. Per the germline V gene, CDR1 is LNHNV and CDR2 is YYDKDF (reference sequence). The CDR3 has 13 residues. The CDR3 loop reads CATSRRATDTQYF. The CDR3 DNA follows: TGTGCCACCAGCAGACGAGCCACAGATACGCAGTATTTT.

This clonotype was seen more than once but under ten times. CDR3 bases: TGTGCCAGCAGTTACTCGGCTAGCGGGGGACGAGAGACCCAGTACTTC. This translates into CASSYSASGGRETQYF. J is TRBJ2-5 and V is TRBV6-5; the match to TRBD2 covers 10 bases. The germline gives CDR1 MNHEY, CDR2 SVGAGI. With V trimmed by 0 bases and J by 4 bases, 5 bases remained unmatched. This CDR3 has 16 residues.

This sequence joins TRBV3-1 and TRBJ2-5; weak D call: TRBD1 (6 bases). V lost 0 bases, J lost 1 base, and 9 bases lay in between. The germline CDR1 and CDR2 sequences are LGHDT and YNNKEL (reference sequence). There are 15 residues in the CDR3. The chain's CDR3 is CASSQDSDSQETQYF. DNA for the CDR3: TGTGCCAGCAGCCAAGATTCGGACAGCCAAGAGACCCAGTACTTC.

In regard to this clonotype: Since a far larger clone is one base different, this is likely a read error. The chain combines TRBV27 with TRBJ1-3; 8 nucleotides line up with TRBD1. Trimming cost V 5 bases and J 1 base; bases outside gene matches: 1. Germline lookup yields CDR1 MNHEY and CDR2 SMNVEV (reference sequence). CDR3 length: 14 amino acids. CDR3 sequence: CASSRTGSGNTIYF. The CDR3, as DNA: TGTGCCAGCAGTCGGACAGGGTCTGGAAACACCATATATTTT.

This clonotype occurred a few times. The gene calls are TRBV11-1 and TRBJ2-3, with TRBD2 identical over 9 bases. With 1 base clipped from V and 7 bases from J, the junction kept 6 bases outside the gene matches. The CDR3 is 15 residues long. Looked up from germline, CDR1 is SGHAT and CDR2 is FQDESV (reference sequence). CDR3: CASSLGLAASNTQYF. DNA of the CDR3: TGTGCCAGCAGCTTAGGACTAGCGGCTTCTAATACGCAGTATTTT.

The V gene is TRBV19, the J gene TRBJ1-1; 10 nucleotides align to TRBD1. In germline, CDR1 is LNHDA, CDR2 SQIVND (reference sequence). Germline trimming cut 4 bases from V and 4 bases from J; bases unmatched to any gene: 9. The CDR3 extends over 16 amino acids. The CDR3 nucleotides are TGTGCCAGTAGTACGCGACAGGGGGCGACTTTCACTGAAGCTTTCTTT. Amino acid sequence: CASSTRQGATFTEAFF.

This clonotype was seen a few times. The CDR3 DNA reads as TGCAGTGCTAGAGAGGGCAGGGGGAATCAGCCCCAGCATTTT. It translates to CSAREGRGNQPQHF. The chain has TRBV20-1 and TRBJ1-5; 7 bases are shared with TRBD1. Germline CDR1 reads DFQATT; CDR2 reads SNEGSKA (reference sequence). There are 14 residues in the CDR3. The J segment lost 4 bases and the V segment lost 0 bases, leaving 3 bases of the junction unmatched.

This clonotype was detected once. The chain uses TRBV12-3 or TRBV12-4 and TRBJ2-7; D may correspond to TRBD1 or TRBD2 (7 bases each). This CDR3 is built from 15 residues. The ends were cut back, 8 bases at V and 0 bases at J, with 17 bases in the middle. The CDR3 DNA sequence: TGTGCCAGCGGGAGGGCCGGACAGGTCTCCTACGAGCAGTACTTC. This codes for CASGRAGQVSYEQYF.

The chain carries TRBV24-1 and TRBJ2-7; TRBD1 aligns across 7 bases. In germline, CDR1 is KGHDR, CDR2 SFDVKD. There are 15 residues in the CDR3. V dropped 4 bases and J dropped 0; count of bases not matched to a gene: 5. The CDR3 bases are TGTGCCACCAGTGACTCAAGGGGGCCCTCCTACGAGCAGTACTTC. Residues: CATSDSRGPSYEQYF.